This T cell receptor beta chain stems from a study of cytomegalovirus exposure and HLA in healthy donors (TCRdb year 2017). Study-level background: In an earlier analysis of approximately 500 of the donors, roughly 300 Gb of sequence data and some 100 million unique TCR beta sequences from 180 million or so T cells were reported. To decide whether each TCR beta V gene segment behaved as functional or pseudogenic, an earlier analysis of approximately 620 of the donors relied on high-throughput TCR beta sequencing. Besides the first cohort of approximately 710 subjects, a separate validation cohort made up of roughly 120 different subjects was used. To predict cytomegalovirus infection status, the study brought together high-throughput TCR immunosequencing, statistical association of individual TCRs with disease status, and machine learning. Both class I and class II loci were covered by HLA typing, at four-digit resolution. In a later analysis, previously published TCR beta repertoires from 666 donors were re-analyzed and high-resolution HLA genotyping was added so that TCR occurrence patterns could be studied. Donor age, sex, ethnicity and CMV serostatus were collected together with the repertoire data. The later analysis used no new phenotypic data to find candidate immune exposures, relying instead on TCR beta sequences and their occurrence across donors. Every repertoire in the discovery cohort had been generated on one and the same sequencing platform. Of the approximately 370 genotyped donors, 75% to 85% were placed in the genetic ancestry cluster associated with self-reported Caucasian donors. Among some 400 genotyped donors of the cohort, an average of roughly 240,000 unique TCR beta nucleotide sequences were sequenced per donor, roughly 20% of them non-productive. The study used immunosequencing to profile the T cell repertoires of about 670 subjects and linked those repertoires to cytomegalovirus serostatus. Roughly 5 DR-DQ haplotypes were treated as single units for association and clustering because of strong linkage in the cohort. In a later genetic analysis, genome-wide SNP genotypes for about 65% of the roughly 700 donors were used, and that subset was treated as a discovery cohort. Typing coverage varied by locus: roughly 620-630 donors for A, B, C, DRB1 and DQB1; approximately 560 for DQA1; more than 600 for DPA1; 450 to 480 for DPB1. Around 330 gigabases of sequencing data and 91 million or so unique TCR sequences made up an early release that covered over 550 HLA-typed donors. The study was designed to test whether signatures of past pathogen exposure could be identified by cataloging public T cell receptors. Overall study results and their limits: Some IMGT-functional V segments, including TRBV6-2 and TRBV6-3, could not be told apart with the 87-base-pair reads, so those segments were excluded. Most TCR sequences were seen in very few donors, while some public TCRs were found in many individuals. In a later analysis, the rate of TCR association differed among HLA loci, with DRB1 alleles having the most associated TCRs and HLA-C alleles having the fewest. HLA typing was unavailable for some donors at each locus, so association tests used only the typed subset. Broadly in line with IMGT annotations, most TCR beta V segments showed up in productive rearrangements about 87% or about 30% of the time in an earlier analysis of several hundred of the donors. Because counts were too low, roughly 18 rarely observed V segments, including chromosome 9 orphons, were left out of the earlier analysis of some 600 of the donors. Roughly uniform sequencing depth across donors was assumed in presence/absence analyses, although this assumption may not hold. A later analysis associated 17,000 or so TCR beta sequences with specific HLA alleles at a false discovery rate of 0.05. Immune exposure information for the cohort was limited to CMV serostatus. It was suggested by the authors that the approach could potentially be generalized to other disease states and immunological phenotypes. Compared with equally common non-associated chains, HLA-associated TCR beta chains in a later analysis were more clonally expanded and had lower generation probabilities. The sequencing pipeline was judged likely to have produced a cluster of highly shared sequence variants as a technical artifact. A total of fewer than 200 TCR beta chains were listed by the study as associated with cytomegalovirus. In vitro tests confirmed that a few of the cytomegalovirus-associated TCR beta chains recognize cytomegalovirus antigens. According to a later analysis, parvovirus B19, influenza, CMV and Epstein-Barr virus appeared linked to several top co-occurrence clusters. In both the original and validation cohorts, the classifier was reported to diagnose cytomegalovirus status with high specificity and sensitivity. A further reported finding was that TCR beta sequences accurately predicted the HLA-A and HLA-B alleles for most subjects in the first cohort. A later genetic analysis reported fewer N-insertions in productive TCRs among donors in an Asian-associated ancestry cluster than the 666-donor mean. A later analysis found that most CMV-associated TCR beta chains appeared HLA-restricted, with HLA associations seemingly driven largely by CMV exposure. In this cohort, only TCR beta chains were sequenced, and detectable features were limited by the absence of alpha or paired-chain data. Assigning TCR associations to individual alleles was difficult when HLA alleles, especially DR and DQ, strongly co-occurred. In a later genetic analysis, a missense DCLRE1C variant was associated with V-gene and J-gene trimming of TCR beta chains, and the association was replicated in an independent cohort. Correlated functional status among segregating V segments might reflect linkage disequilibrium, but an unknown experimental factor could not be ruled out.

The CDR3 goes from the cysteine to the phenylalanine over 15 residues. Only CDR3 DNA remains: 45 bases, in frame from the first base. Compared with germline, V lacks 3 bases and J lacks 7 bases; bases without a gene match: 11. Based on the germline V gene, the CDR1 and CDR2 sequences are SGDLS and YYNGEE. The cohort was made up of roughly 670 healthy bone marrow donors. At the time of sampling, every cohort member was nominally healthy, though immune exposures that went unrecorded were likely present. The donor tested CMV seropositive, placing the donor among the 250 to 350 seropositive members of the cohort. Every donor gave a peripheral blood sample, and the peripheral blood mononuclear cells from that sample were used for TCR beta sequencing. Genomic DNA extraction from the blood cell samples was performed with the Qiagen DNeasy Blood Extraction Kit. Library preparation used the immunoSEQ multiplex PCR assay. The multiplex PCR relied on a mix of 60 forward primers for TCR Vbeta segments and 13 reverse primers for TCR Jbeta segments. The CDR3 region of rearranged TCR beta genes was amplified from genomic DNA with a multiplex PCR assay. On the Illumina HiSeq System, the amplified TCR beta libraries were sequenced as 87-base-pair reads. The source study handled its data this way. A later analysis counted some 74 million unique TCR beta chains across the roughly 700 repertoires, and around 9.9 million of these chains were shared by at least two donors. Raw reads were error-corrected and collapsed into unique sequences by a nearest-neighbor algorithm in which closely related sequences were merged to remove PCR and sequencing errors. CDR3 sequences were aligned to IMGT reference sequences to assign V, D and J gene segments. For a sequence to be retained, at least a six-nucleotide match to both a V gene segment and a J gene segment was required. A rearrangement counted as productive if the CDR3 had no stop codons and remained in frame with V and J, and every other rearrangement counted as non-productive. Following IMGT convention, CDR3 was defined as the stretch from the second conserved V-encoded cysteine up to the conserved J-encoded phenylalanine. The earlier analysis of about 530 of the donors excluded any sequence lacking an unambiguous match to a single V gene segment. An earlier analysis of a few hundred of the donors classified V segments as functional when productive rearrangements were above 56.7% and as segregating when the standard deviation between donors was above 5%. A statistical classification framework was built to diagnose cytomegalovirus status from the catalog of TCR beta chain sequences. In a later analysis, TCR nucleotide sequences were compared against IMGT/GENE-DB human TR gene sequences so that V and J genes could be assigned. Using the TCRdist pipeline, a later analysis assigned CDR3 sequences along with most-parsimonious VDJ recombination scenarios. A later analysis defined each TCR beta chain by its CDR3 amino acid sequence plus V-gene family, and excluded reads lacking a unique V-gene family. As a way to deal with suspected cross-contamination and a sequencing artifact, a later analysis dropped approximately 590 nucleotide sequences that were highly shared and had low generation probability. In a later analysis, a clonal expansion index for each public chain was calculated from normalized within-repertoire ranks of inferred template counts. In a later analysis, generation probabilities were computed using a VDJ recombination model fitted to out-of-frame rearrangements, and the results were checked against IGoR. In a later analysis, TCR-TCR, TCR-HLA and TCR-CMV co-occurrence was scored with hypergeometric tests, and a repertoire-size bias correction was applied to TCR pairs. False discovery rates were estimated in a later analysis by permuting HLA or CMV assignments 20 times. In a later analysis, co-occurring TCRs were grouped with DBSCAN, and TCRdist sequence similarity was added when clustering was performed within HLA-allele-positive subsets. Repertoires with fewer than 30,000 or more than 120,000 public chains were left out of co-occurrence clustering, as were about five repertoires with anomalous nucleotide sharing. TCRdb's version of the immuneACCESS table is confined to in-frame rearrangements and falls short of the full clone set. An unresolved V gene accounts for under half of the shortfall where checked; the remainder is of unknown origin. That table is the source of V, J and clone size, and D and trimming were worked out from the DNA. The sample yields 95,000 or so clones; around 81% were counted once. The ten top clones hold roughly 4% of the sample.

About this clone: Its antigen remains unidentified. Base qualities are not provided; no much larger clone lies one nucleotide away.

The rearrangement combines TRBV9 with TRBJ2-7; the central 9 bases match TRBD1. What was sequenced was PBMCs. The sequence derives from a woman in her seventies in good health and CMV-seropositive. The CDR3 has the sequence CASSGSGQGPWEQYF. DNA sequence: TGTGCCAGCAGCGGCTCGGGACAGGGCCCTTGGGAGCAGTACTTC.